The rows below give T cell receptor beta chains drawn from one sample of a study of tumor-infiltrating lymphocytes in primary liver carcinoma. One entry per CDR3 protein results from TCRdb running MiXCR on the multiplex PCR reads. This sample carries roughly 100,000 distinct CDR3 sequences, more than 60% of them seen once, and the ten largest clones take around 9.1%. Sequencing was done on a sample of liver tumor tissue from sampling region 5. The receptors shown here come from a woman in her fifties or sixties with primary liver carcinoma and hepatitis B virus infection. CDR3s include the opening cysteine and the closing phenylalanine or tryptophan. A D gene is named only where the DNA matches it firmly. Clone size is shown for a subset of rows, as once, few, many or a class of expanded clone.

>TRBJ2-3|TRBV5-1|many|.
TGCGCCAGCAGCCTGGAAACTAGCACAGATACGCAGTATTTT
CASSLETSTDTQYF
>TRBJ2-3|TRBV11-3|few|.
TGTGTCAGTAGCCAGTGGGCAGATACGCAGTATTTT
CVSSQWADTQYF
>TRBJ2-7|TRBV12-3/TRBV12-4|once|TRBD2
TGTGCCAGCAGGATAGCGGGAGGGAGCAATAAGCAGTACTTC
CASRIAGGSNKQYF
>TRBJ2-5|TRBV6-6|.|TRBD1
TGTGCCAACGGTGGCGGACAGGGTCGGGGGACCCAGTACTTC
CANGGGQGRGTQYF
>TRBJ2-5|TRBV29-1|.|TRBD1
TGCGCCTACAGGGGGTCCCAGAAGACCCAGTACTTC
CAYRGSQKTQYF
>TRBJ2-2|TRBV10-2|.|.
TGTACCAGCAGTGACCGTACCACCGGGGAGCTGTTTTTT
CTSSDRTTGELFF
>TRBJ2-7|TRBV11-3|.|TRBD2
TGTGCCAGCAGCCCGGAGCGAGCGGGATTAGATACCTACGAGCAGTACTTC
CASSPERAGLDTYEQYF
>TRBJ2-5|TRBV30|.|TRBD2
TGTGCCTGGAGTGAGACTAGCGGGTCGCAGGAGACCCAGTACTTC
CAWSETSGSQETQYF
>TRBJ1-2|TRBV29-1|many|TRBD1
TGCAGCGTTGCACAGGGGGCGACGTCTAACGGCTACACCTTC
CSVAQGATSNGYTF
>TRBJ1-2|TRBV29-1|once|.
TGCATCGCGCCCAGGGATAACTATGGCTACACCTTC
CIAPRDNYGYTF
>TRBJ1-2|TRBV4-2|many|.
TGTGCCAGCAGCAGGGACATTAGCGCTAACTATGGCTACACCTTC
CASSRDISANYGYTF
>TRBJ2-2|TRBV30|.|TRBD1
TGTGACTGGAGCTTGGGACAGCCTGTGGGGGAGCTGTTTTTT
CDWSLGQPVGELFF
>TRBJ2-2|TRBV5-6|.|TRBD1
TGTGCCAGCAGCCCTTCCTCCGGGACAGGGGGCATCGGGGAGCTGTTTTTC
CASSPSSGTGGIGELFF
>TRBJ2-2|TRBV4-2|many|.
TGTGCCAGCAGCCAAGGGGGAGCGAACACCGGGGAGCTGTTTTTT
CASSQGGANTGELFF
>TRBJ2-7|TRBV11-2|.|.
TGTGCCAGCAGCTCCCCTCAGCTTTCCGACAAGCAGTACTTC
CASSSPQLSDKQYF
>TRBJ2-3|TRBV6-5|.|TRBD2
TGTGCCAGCAGTTATCAGCCTGGACTAGTGGGAGCCGTAGATACGCAGTATTTT
CASSYQPGLVGAVDTQYF